The rows below give T cell receptor beta chains drawn from one sample of a study of cytomegalovirus exposure and HLA in healthy donors. Assay: immunoSEQ multiplex PCR; the TCRdb copy retains only in-frame clones and omits some. This repertoire shows about 160,000 clones, about 83% found once; its top ten account for 0.7% to 1%. The specimen was PBMCs. The receptors were gathered from a woman aged 25 to 45 in good health and CMV-seronegative. Each CDR3 is given with its conserved first and last residue. The D gene is left open where the match is weak. Rows give clone size only sometimes, using once, few, many, or a class for an expanded clone.

D gene: TRBD1; clone size: NA; V gene: TRBV18; J gene: TRBJ2-7; CDR3 protein: CASSPSTGNYEQYF; CDR3 DNA: TGTGCCAGCTCACCTTCGACAGGGAATTACGAGCAGTACTTC
D gene: NA; clone size: few; V gene: TRBV6-6; J gene: TRBJ1-4; CDR3 protein: CASSLQAWDEKLFF; CDR3 DNA: TGTGCCAGCAGTCTCCAGGCCTGGGATGAAAAACTGTTTTTT
D gene: TRBD2; clone size: once; V gene: TRBV4-2; J gene: TRBJ2-1; CDR3 protein: CASSQVGGGPYNEQFF; CDR3 DNA: TGTGCCAGCAGCCAAGTCGGCGGGGGTCCCTACAATGAGCAGTTCTTC
D gene: TRBD1; clone size: NA; V gene: TRBV5-1; J gene: TRBJ1-2; CDR3 protein: CASSLDGTGPPGYTF; CDR3 DNA: TGCGCCAGCAGCTTGGATGGGACAGGGCCTCCTGGCTACACCTTC
D gene: TRBD1; clone size: NA; V gene: TRBV4-1; J gene: TRBJ2-7; CDR3 protein: CASSRDRDYEQYF; CDR3 DNA: TGCGCCAGCAGCCGGGACAGGGACTACGAGCAGTACTTC
D gene: NA; clone size: NA; V gene: TRBV6-5; J gene: TRBJ2-7; CDR3 protein: CASSYENYEQYF; CDR3 DNA: TGTGCCAGCAGTTACGAGAACTACGAGCAGTACTTC
D gene: TRBD2; clone size: NA; V gene: TRBV10-3; J gene: TRBJ2-3; CDR3 protein: CAIRRSGLGSSTDTQYF; CDR3 DNA: TGTGCCATCAGGCGTAGCGGGCTCGGCTCTAGCACAGATACGCAGTATTTT
D gene: TRBD2; clone size: NA; V gene: TRBV7-8; J gene: TRBJ2-2; CDR3 protein: CASSPPSVTGRGTGELFF; CDR3 DNA: TGTGCCAGCAGCCCCCCCTCGGTTACCGGGAGGGGTACCGGGGAGCTGTTTTTT
D gene: NA; clone size: NA; V gene: TRBV11-2; J gene: TRBJ2-7; CDR3 protein: CASSPRLSSYEQYF; CDR3 DNA: TGTGCCAGCAGCCCTAGACTGAGCTCCTACGAGCAGTACTTC
D gene: NA; clone size: NA; V gene: TRBV5-6; J gene: TRBJ2-3; CDR3 protein: CASSLAGVLTDTQYF; CDR3 DNA: TGTGCCAGCAGCTTGGCCGGAGTACTCACAGATACGCAGTATTTT
D gene: NA; clone size: NA; V gene: TRBV19; J gene: TRBJ1-5; CDR3 protein: CASSVGIQGDQPQHF; CDR3 DNA: TGTGCCAGTAGTGTGGGCATACAGGGCGATCAGCCCCAGCATTTT
D gene: NA; clone size: NA; V gene: TRBV19; J gene: TRBJ1-1; CDR3 protein: CASTRLRGLNTEAFF; CDR3 DNA: TGTGCCAGTACCCGCCTCCGGGGTTTGAACACTGAAGCTTTCTTT
D gene: TRBD1; clone size: NA; V gene: TRBV7-2; J gene: TRBJ1-2; CDR3 protein: CASSLGTGNYGYTF; CDR3 DNA: TGTGCCAGCAGCTTAGGGACAGGGAACTATGGCTACACCTTC
D gene: NA; clone size: few; V gene: TRBV5-4; J gene: TRBJ1-4; CDR3 protein: CASSSRGIEKLFF; CDR3 DNA: TGTGCCAGCAGTAGTAGGGGTATCGAAAAACTGTTTTTT
D gene: NA; clone size: NA; V gene: TRBV6-1; J gene: TRBJ2-1; CDR3 protein: CASSEARTFGGNEQFF; CDR3 DNA: TGTGCCAGCAGTGAAGCCCGGACTTTTGGAGGCAATGAGCAGTTCTTC
D gene: TRBD2; clone size: once; V gene: TRBV9; J gene: TRBJ2-5; CDR3 protein: CASSVSSGLAGSGETQYF; CDR3 DNA: TGTGCCAGCAGCGTAAGTTCGGGACTAGCGGGAAGCGGAGAGACCCAGTACTTC
D gene: NA; clone size: NA; V gene: TRBV10-3; J gene: TRBJ1-2; CDR3 protein: CAISETGGYGYTF; CDR3 DNA: TGTGCCATCAGTGAGACGGGTGGCTATGGCTACACCTTC
D gene: NA; clone size: NA; V gene: TRBV6-5; J gene: TRBJ1-1; CDR3 protein: CASSPEGVTNTEAFF; CDR3 DNA: TGTGCCAGCAGTCCCGAGGGAGTAACCAACACTGAAGCTTTCTTT
D gene: TRBD1; clone size: NA; V gene: TRBV30; J gene: TRBJ2-7; CDR3 protein: CAFIPGTGAYEQYF; CDR3 DNA: TGTGCCTTCATCCCCGGGACAGGGGCCTACGAGCAGTACTTC
D gene: NA; clone size: NA; V gene: TRBV6-5; J gene: TRBJ2-5; CDR3 protein: CASSYYGRGSFETQYF; CDR3 DNA: TGTGCCAGCAGTTACTATGGTCGGGGGTCCTTCGAGACCCAGTACTTC
D gene: NA; clone size: NA; V gene: TRBV5-1; J gene: TRBJ2-6; CDR3 protein: CASSNTGFGANVLTF; CDR3 DNA: TGCGCCAGCAGCAATACAGGGTTTGGGGCCAACGTCCTGACTTTC
D gene: NA; clone size: NA; V gene: TRBV7-9; J gene: TRBJ2-1; CDR3 protein: CASSFSDEQFF; CDR3 DNA: TGTGCCAGCAGCTTCAGCGATGAGCAGTTCTTC
D gene: TRBD1; clone size: few; V gene: TRBV9; J gene: TRBJ2-2; CDR3 protein: CASSVAPGQGAPGELFF; CDR3 DNA: TGTGCCAGCAGCGTAGCCCCGGGACAGGGGGCGCCCGGGGAGCTGTTTTTT
D gene: TRBD2; clone size: NA; V gene: TRBV19; J gene: TRBJ2-7; CDR3 protein: CASSHGTRTEQYF; CDR3 DNA: TGTGCCAGTAGTCACGGGACTAGGACCGAGCAGTACTTC
D gene: NA; clone size: NA; V gene: TRBV25-1; J gene: TRBJ1-1; CDR3 protein: CASSGSHERDTEAFF; CDR3 DNA: TGTGCCAGCAGTGGCTCGCATGAGAGGGACACTGAAGCTTTCTTT
D gene: NA; clone size: NA; V gene: TRBV15; J gene: TRBJ1-2; CDR3 protein: CATSREGDSPYGYTF; CDR3 DNA: TGTGCCACCAGCAGAGAAGGAGACAGTCCTTATGGCTACACCTTC
D gene: NA; clone size: NA; V gene: TRBV7-2; J gene: TRBJ1-4; CDR3 protein: CASSLVADEKLFF; CDR3 DNA: TGTGCCAGCAGCTTAGTGGCCGATGAAAAACTGTTTTTT
D gene: TRBD2; clone size: few; V gene: TRBV6-1; J gene: TRBJ2-1; CDR3 protein: CASSELPSGVYNEQFF; CDR3 DNA: TGTGCCAGCAGTGAACTCCCTAGCGGAGTGTACAATGAGCAGTTCTTC
D gene: NA; clone size: NA; V gene: TRBV7-2; J gene: TRBJ2-7; CDR3 protein: CASSSPRRGYEQYF; CDR3 DNA: TGTGCCAGCAGTTCCCCCCGCCGGGGCTACGAGCAGTACTTC
D gene: TRBD2; clone size: NA; V gene: TRBV28; J gene: TRBJ2-1; CDR3 protein: CASSLPRLAGGDGENEQFF; CDR3 DNA: TGTGCCAGCAGTTTACCGCGACTAGCGGGAGGAGATGGGGAGAATGAGCAGTTCTTC
D gene: NA; clone size: once; V gene: TRBV12-5; J gene: TRBJ2-5; CDR3 protein: CASGSGQRDLKTQYF; CDR3 DNA: TGTGCTAGTGGTTCCGGACAGAGGGATTTGAAGACCCAGTACTTC
D gene: NA; clone size: NA; V gene: TRBV21-1; J gene: TRBJ2-3; CDR3 protein: CASSKEDWGGFGTDTQYF; CDR3 DNA: TGTGCCAGCAGCAAAGAGGATTGGGGGGGCTTTGGCACAGATACGCAGTATTTT
D gene: NA; clone size: NA; V gene: TRBV6-6; J gene: TRBJ1-1; CDR3 protein: CASHPGQRDTEAFF; CDR3 DNA: TGTGCCAGCCACCCAGGACAGCGGGACACTGAGGCTTTCTTT
D gene: NA; clone size: NA; V gene: TRBV5-4; J gene: TRBJ1-1; CDR3 protein: CASSLVEGTITEAFF; CDR3 DNA: TGTGCCAGCAGCTTGGTTGAGGGCACTATCACTGAAGCTTTCTTT
D gene: NA; clone size: NA; V gene: TRBV27; J gene: TRBJ1-3; CDR3 protein: CASALDGQKVHTIYF; CDR3 DNA: TGTGCCAGCGCTCTGGATGGACAGAAGGTCCACACCATATATTTT
D gene: TRBD1; clone size: NA; V gene: TRBV5-6; J gene: TRBJ2-7; CDR3 protein: CASSLGDSTFYEQYF; CDR3 DNA: TGTGCCAGCAGCTTGGGGGACAGCACCTTCTACGAGCAGTACTTC
D gene: NA; clone size: once; V gene: TRBV5-1; J gene: TRBJ2-7; CDR3 protein: CASSLWGGGEQYF; CDR3 DNA: TGCGCCAGCAGCTTGTGGGGGGGCGGCGAGCAGTACTTC
D gene: NA; clone size: NA; V gene: TRBV7-3; J gene: TRBJ2-2; CDR3 protein: CASSFPLGSGNTGELFF; CDR3 DNA: TGTGCCAGCAGCTTCCCCCTTGGTAGCGGTAACACCGGGGAGCTGTTTTTT
D gene: NA; clone size: NA; V gene: TRBV15; J gene: TRBJ2-1; CDR3 protein: CATSRDIRPGNEQFF; CDR3 DNA: TGTGCCACCAGCAGAGATATTCGACCCGGGAATGAGCAGTTCTTC
D gene: NA; clone size: NA; V gene: TRBV12-5; J gene: TRBJ1-5; CDR3 protein: CASGRVSNQPQHF; CDR3 DNA: TGTGCTAGTGGACGGGTCTCCAATCAGCCCCAGCATTTT
D gene: NA; clone size: NA; V gene: TRBV19; J gene: TRBJ2-7; CDR3 protein: CASTRRAGLYEQYF; CDR3 DNA: TGTGCCAGTACGAGGCGGGCTGGTTTATACGAGCAGTACTTC
D gene: TRBD2; clone size: NA; V gene: TRBV4-2; J gene: TRBJ2-7; CDR3 protein: CASSQDGRAYEQYF; CDR3 DNA: TGTGCCAGCAGCCAAGATGGGAGGGCCTACGAGCAGTACTTC
D gene: NA; clone size: once; V gene: TRBV6-1; J gene: TRBJ1-1; CDR3 protein: CASSPIIGGNTEAFF; CDR3 DNA: TGTGCCAGCAGTCCAATAATAGGGGGGAACACTGAAGCTTTCTTT
D gene: NA; clone size: NA; V gene: TRBV4-1; J gene: TRBJ2-2; CDR3 protein: CASSLSSGDPNTGELFF; CDR3 DNA: TGCGCCAGCAGCCTCTCTAGTGGCGACCCGAACACCGGGGAGCTGTTTTTT
D gene: NA; clone size: NA; V gene: TRBV7-6; J gene: TRBJ2-5; CDR3 protein: CAGGVGETQYF; CDR3 DNA: TGTGCCGGCGGGGTGGGAGAGACCCAGTACTTC
D gene: TRBD1; clone size: NA; V gene: TRBV6-1; J gene: TRBJ1-2; CDR3 protein: CASSNRGVGYTF; CDR3 DNA: TGTGCCAGTTCCAACAGGGGTGTCGGCTACACCTTC
D gene: TRBD2; clone size: NA; V gene: TRBV30; J gene: TRBJ2-7; CDR3 protein: CAWSRAVTSGRAYEQYF; CDR3 DNA: TGTGCCTGGAGTCGCGCGGTGACTAGCGGGAGGGCGTACGAGCAGTACTTC